These 23 T cell receptor beta chains came from one sample sequenced in a study of T cell repertoires in cytomegalovirus infection. TCRdb re-called the reads through MiXCR, storing one row per CDR3 protein. The sample shows about 310,000 distinct CDR3 sequences, 20% to 25% of them seen only once. Their target antigens are unknown. Sequences were derived from cultured PBMCs, sampled from culture after CMV antigen stimulation. These receptors were collected from a human donor in good health (CMV status not recorded). Some clones in this sample may be carry-over from other donors' samples.

CDR3 sequence reads: CASSRLHTSGRASPYEQYF. CDR3 bases: TGTGCCAGCAGCCGCCTACATACTAGCGGGAGGGCCTCTCCCTACGAGCAGTACTTC. The chain employs TRBV7-2 and TRBJ2-7, with 13 bases that match TRBD2. CDR3 length: 19 residues. The junction had 15 bases not matched to a gene; V was cut back by 5 bases and J by 2 bases. Looked up from germline, CDR1 is SGHTA and CDR2 is FQGNSA.

J is TRBJ2-5 and V is TRBV27, with 9 bases that match TRBD2. This CDR3 has 17 residues. Germline trimming cut 0 bases from V and 1 base from J; bases unmatched to any gene: 6. Germline values: CDR1 MNHEY, CDR2 SMNVEV (reference sequence). CDR3 amino acids: CASSLSALAGLQETQYF. In DNA, the CDR3 is TGTGCCAGCAGTTTATCGGCGCTAGCGGGACTCCAAGAGACCCAGTACTTC.

This clonotype was detected only a few times. The V call is TRBV11-3, the J call TRBJ1-1; a possible D gene is TRBD1 (6 bases). Germline V gene lookup returns CDR1 SGHNT and CDR2 YENEEA. V was clipped by 5 bases and J by 9 bases, with 16 bases between them. The CDR3 loop spans 13 amino acids. CDR3 coding DNA: TGTGCCAGCAGCCTAGGACAGTACCCCAAAGCTTTCTTT. This codes for CASSLGQYPKAFF.

This chain joins TRBV19 and TRBJ1-3; possibly TRBD1 for D (6 bases). CDR3 length: 16 residues. The germline V gene has CDR1 LNHDA and CDR2 SQIVND (reference sequence). V was clipped by 6 bases and J by 0 bases, with 15 bases between them. This CDR3 reads CASSKHRQDSGNTIYF. In DNA form, the CDR3 reads TGTGCCAGTAGCAAGCATCGACAGGACTCTGGAAACACCATATATTTT.

V and J are TRBV11-2 and TRBJ2-7, with 10 bases matching TRBD2. There are 15 residues in the CDR3. Germline V lookup: CDR1 SGHAT, CDR2 FQNNGV. J gave up 2 bases and V 3 bases, and 4 bases lay outside the gene matches. CDR3 in amino acids: CASSFLAGDTYEQYF. In nucleotides, the CDR3 is TGTGCCAGCAGCTTTCTAGCGGGAGATACCTACGAGCAGTACTTC.

The genes are TRBV4-1 and TRBJ2-1, with TRBD2 identical over 12 bases. After removal of 2 bases from V and 7 bases from J, the junction contained 9 bases not matched to a gene. This CDR3 contains 17 residues. From germline, CDR1 is MGHRA and CDR2 YSYEKL. CDR3 region: CASSQLLTSGSGNEQFF. The CDR3 bases are TGCGCCAGCAGCCAACTCCTGACTAGCGGGAGCGGAAATGAGCAGTTCTTC.

This clonotype was counted between two and nine times. The V and J genes are TRBV7-8 and TRBJ2-1, with D perhaps matching TRBD2 (6 bases). V was trimmed by 1 base and J by 9 bases, leaving 16 bases between them. This CDR3 region has 15 residues. Germline V lookup: CDR1 SGHVS, CDR2 FQNEAQ. CDR3 DNA: TGTGCCAGCAGCTTAGAATACGGGAGCGGCACTGAGCAGTTCTTC. Translation gives CASSLEYGSGTEQFF.

This sequence joins TRBV12-3 or TRBV12-4 and TRBJ1-5, with D uncertain. The CDR3 contains 14 residues. V lost 1 base to trimming and J lost 9 bases, with 13 bases between them. The CDR3 spells CASSLDHLRAPQHF. The CDR3 DNA reads TGTGCCAGCAGTTTAGACCATTTAAGAGCGCCCCAGCATTTT.

This clonotype was observed a handful of times. One junction end does not reproduce the germline sequence, and a read error may be involved. The chain is built from TRBV12-3 or TRBV12-4 and TRBJ2-4, with TRBD2 matching over 12 bases. The CDR3 contains 15 residues. DNA of the CDR3: TGTGCCAGCAGTCTAGCGGGAGGGCCGGGGGGCATTCAGTACTTC. This sequence encodes CASSLAGGPGGIQYF.

This clonotype was counted only a few times. V usage is TRBV7-8 and J usage is TRBJ2-4; 7 bases align to TRBD1. The germline CDR1 and CDR2 sequences are SGHVS and FQNEAQ. The CDR3 extends over 17 amino acids. V trimming: 5 bases; J trimming: 2 bases; junction bases outside the gene matches: 12. The DNA of the CDR3 is TGTGCCAGCAGCCCCCATCTGGGACAGAGAACCAAAAACATTCAGTACTTC. Amino acid sequence: CASSPHLGQRTKNIQYF.

This chain joins TRBV10-3 and TRBJ1-2; TRBD1 might be the D (5 bases). The CDR3 runs to 14 residues. Trimming removed 3 bases from V and 4 bases from J, with 12 bases in between. Germline V CDR1 and CDR2: ENHRY, SYGVKD. CDR3 sequence reads: CAISEGQGTYGYTF. The CDR3 nucleotides read TGTGCCATCAGTGAAGGTCAGGGCACCTATGGCTACACCTTC.

The chain couples TRBV24-1 to TRBJ2-1, with TRBD1 matching 8 bases. The CDR3 loop spans 15 amino acids. Germline CDR1 and CDR2: KGHDR and SFDVKD. The trim removed 5 bases at V and 8 bases at J, leaving 10 bases unmatched. The CDR3 DNA is TGTGCCACCAGTGGGTTAGGACAGGGTATGGATGAGCAGTTCTTC. This translates into CATSGLGQGMDEQFF.

This clonotype was picked up a small number of times. The V call is TRBV19, the J call TRBJ2-3; D tentatively fits TRBD1 or TRBD2 (5 bases each). Deletions cut 3 bases from V and 3 bases from J, with 7 bases between. Germline-derived CDR1 and CDR2 are LNHDA and SQIVND (reference sequence). This CDR3 is built from 13 residues. CDR3 sequence: CASSMGVTDTQYF. For the CDR3, the DNA is TGTGCCAGTAGTATGGGGGTGACAGATACGCAGTATTTT.

This clonotype was picked up one time. The rearrangement uses TRBV6-4 and TRBJ2-7, with TRBD1 identical over 7 bases. The CDR3 consists of 13 residues. Trimming cost V 5 bases and J 3 bases; bases outside gene matches: 4. Germline CDR1 and CDR2: MRHNA and SNTAGT. The chain's CDR3 is CASSYDRDYEQYV. As DNA, the CDR3 is TGTGCCAGCAGTTACGACAGGGACTACGAGCAGTACGTC.

This clonotype has at least ten counts. The J gene is TRBJ2-2, the V gene TRBV7-2, with TRBD1 matching over 7 bases. With V trimmed by 0 bases and J by 4 bases, 17 bases remained unmatched. This CDR3 has 20 amino acids. In germline, CDR1 is SGHTA, CDR2 FQGNSA. The CDR3, as DNA: TGTGCCAGCAGCTTAGCGCTCCGTGCGGTGAAAGGGGGCACCACCGGGGAGCTGTTTTTT. This sequence encodes CASSLALRAVKGGTTGELFF.

This chain links TRBV6-2 or TRBV6-3 with TRBJ2-1; 7 nucleotides align to TRBD2. V dropped 6 bases and J dropped 2; count of bases not matched to a gene: 4. Germline V CDR1 and CDR2: MNHEY, SVGEGT. This CDR3 is 14 amino acids long. The CDR3 sequence is CASRGGVTYNEQFF. CDR3 DNA: TGTGCCAGCAGGGGAGGGGTCACCTACAATGAGCAGTTCTTC.

This clonotype was counted between two and nine times. The chain has TRBV11-2 and TRBJ2-1, with 8 nucleotides matching TRBD1. Germline V gene data show CDR1 as SGHAT and CDR2 as FQNNGV. The trim removed 7 bases at V and 4 bases at J, leaving 3 bases unmatched. The CDR3 loop spans 13 amino acids. Here the CDR3 DNA reads TGTGCCAGCAACCGGGACAGGTACAATGAGCAGTTCTTC. Translation gives CASNRDRYNEQFF.

The table lists this clonotype with a few counts. The chain couples TRBV7-2 to TRBJ1-1; 7 bases agree with TRBD1. The CDR3 covers 15 residues. With 2 bases clipped from V and 4 bases from J, the junction kept 7 bases outside the gene matches. The germline gives CDR1 SGHTA, CDR2 FQGNSA. CDR3 sequence reads: CASSLRFSGGTEAFF. The CDR3 DNA reads TGTGCCAGCAGCTTAAGATTTTCAGGGGGCACTGAAGCTTTCTTT.

For this clonotype: Given a much more abundant clone one base away, this may be a read error. The rearrangement joins TRBV7-8 to TRBJ1-2, with D possibly being TRBD1 (5 bases). Germline values: CDR1 SGHVS, CDR2 FQNEAQ. The CDR3 has 13 residues. The CDR3: CASSLREGRTPDF. The CDR3 DNA sequence: TGTGCCAGCAGCTTAAGGGAGGGGCGGACGCCGGACTTC.

This clonotype has a count of ten or more. CDR3 in DNA: TGTGCCAGCAGCCAACGACGGACAGGGTTGACTGAAGCTTTCTTT. This codes for CASSQRRTGLTEAFF. The chain couples TRBV7-2 to TRBJ1-1, with 8 bases fitting TRBD1. CDR3 length: 15 amino acids. The germline V gene encodes CDR1 SGHTA and CDR2 FQGNSA. The ends lost 5 bases at V and 5 bases at J; junction bases unmatched: 10.

This clonotype was counted a few times. The V call is TRBV5-6, the J call TRBJ2-1; 11 bases map to TRBD2. CDR3 length: 17 amino acids. The germline CDR1 and CDR2 sequences are SGHDT and YYEEEE. The V segment lost 4 bases and the J segment 1 base; nucleotides outside the gene matches: 7. This CDR3 reads CASSPTGTSGSYNEQFF. Written as DNA, the CDR3 is TGTGCCAGCAGCCCTACTGGGACTAGCGGATCCTACAATGAGCAGTTCTTC.

The chain carries TRBV12-3 or TRBV12-4 and TRBJ2-7; D remains ambiguous. CDR3 length: 13 amino acids. Trimming stripped 3 bases from V and 3 bases from J, with 9 bases between. CDR3 region: CASSFDGYYEQYF. As DNA, the CDR3 is TGTGCCAGCAGTTTCGACGGCTACTACGAGCAGTACTTC.

In its sample, this clonotype was seen a few times. This rearrangement joins TRBV12-3 or TRBV12-4 to TRBJ2-1; no reliable D call. The CDR3 covers 14 residues. V was cut by 4 bases and J by 2 bases, with 9 bases left in between. The CDR3 loop is CASSSPRTYNEQFF. CDR3 DNA: TGTGCCAGCAGTTCCCCTAGGACCTACAATGAGCAGTTCTTC.